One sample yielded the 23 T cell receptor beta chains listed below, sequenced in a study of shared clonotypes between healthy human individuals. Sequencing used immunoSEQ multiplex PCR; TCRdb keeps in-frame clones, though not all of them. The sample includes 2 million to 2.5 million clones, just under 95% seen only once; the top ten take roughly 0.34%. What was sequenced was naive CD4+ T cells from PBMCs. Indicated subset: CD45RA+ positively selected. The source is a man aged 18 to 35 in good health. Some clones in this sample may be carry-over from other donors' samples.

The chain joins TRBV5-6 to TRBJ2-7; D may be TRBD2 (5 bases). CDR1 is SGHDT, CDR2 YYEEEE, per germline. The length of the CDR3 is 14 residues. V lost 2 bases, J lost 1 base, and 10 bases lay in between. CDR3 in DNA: TGTGCCAGCAGCTTTAACGAGGGATCCTACGAGCAGTACTTC. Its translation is CASSFNEGSYEQYF. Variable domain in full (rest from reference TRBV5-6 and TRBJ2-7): DAGVTQSPTHLIKTRGQQVTLRCSPKSGHDTVSWYQQALGQGPQFIFQYYEEEERQRGNFPDRFSGHQFPNYSSELNVNALLLGDSALYLCASSFNEGSYEQYFGPGTRLTVT.

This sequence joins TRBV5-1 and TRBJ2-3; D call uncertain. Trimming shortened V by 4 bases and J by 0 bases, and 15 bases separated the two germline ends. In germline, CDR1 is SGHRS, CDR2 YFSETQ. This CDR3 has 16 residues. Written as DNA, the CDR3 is TGCGCCAGCAGCCCGGCAGGCCACCGTAGCACAGATACGCAGTATTTT. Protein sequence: CASSPAGHRSTDTQYF. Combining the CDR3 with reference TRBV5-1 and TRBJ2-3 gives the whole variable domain KAGVTQTPRYLIKTRGQQVTLSCSPISGHRSVSWYQQTPGQGLQFLFEYFSETQRNKGNFPGRFSGRQFSNSRSEMNVSTLELGDSALYLCASSPAGHRSTDTQYFGPGTRLTVL.

The CDR3 spells CATSVGRASSYEQYF. The CDR3 DNA sequence: TGTGCCACGTCAGTGGGGAGGGCTAGCTCCTACGAGCAGTACTTC. V and J are TRBV15 and TRBJ2-7; TRBD2 matches at 7 bases. The germline V gene has CDR1 LNHNV and CDR2 YYDKDF (reference sequence). This CDR3 has 15 amino acids. V was pared by 9 bases and J by 0 bases, with 11 bases of the junction left unmatched.

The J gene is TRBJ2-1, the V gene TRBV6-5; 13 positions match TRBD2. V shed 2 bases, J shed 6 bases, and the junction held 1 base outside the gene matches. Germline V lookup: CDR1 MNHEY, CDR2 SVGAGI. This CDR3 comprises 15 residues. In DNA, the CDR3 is TGTGCCAGCAGTTACACTAGCGGGAGGGGCAATGAGCAGTTCTTC. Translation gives CASSYTSGRGNEQFF.

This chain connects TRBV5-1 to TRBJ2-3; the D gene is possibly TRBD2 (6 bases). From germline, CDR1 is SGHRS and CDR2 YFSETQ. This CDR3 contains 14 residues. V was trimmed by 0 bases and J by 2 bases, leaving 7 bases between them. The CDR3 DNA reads TGCGCCAGCAGCTTGGGGGAGGTCACAGATACGCAGTATTTT. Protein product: CASSLGEVTDTQYF.

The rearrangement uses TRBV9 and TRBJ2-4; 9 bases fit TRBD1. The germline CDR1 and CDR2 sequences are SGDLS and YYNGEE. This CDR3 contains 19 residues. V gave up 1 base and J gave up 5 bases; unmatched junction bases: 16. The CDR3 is CASSVSIDRGSPGENIQYF. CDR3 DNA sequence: TGTGCCAGCAGCGTATCAATAGACAGGGGGTCCCCAGGAGAAAACATTCAGTACTTC.

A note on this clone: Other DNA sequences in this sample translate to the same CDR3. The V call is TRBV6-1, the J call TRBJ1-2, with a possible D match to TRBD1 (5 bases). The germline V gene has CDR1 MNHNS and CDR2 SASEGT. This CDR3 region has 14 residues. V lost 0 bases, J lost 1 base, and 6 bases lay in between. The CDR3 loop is CASSEAGGNYGYTF. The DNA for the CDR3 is TGTGCCAGCAGTGAAGCGGGGGGTAACTATGGCTACACCTTC.

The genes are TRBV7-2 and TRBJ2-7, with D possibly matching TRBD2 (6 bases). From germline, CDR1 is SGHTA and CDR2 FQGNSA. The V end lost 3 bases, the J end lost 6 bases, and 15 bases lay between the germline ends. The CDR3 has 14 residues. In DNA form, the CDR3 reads TGTGCCAGCAGCTTGGAGGGACTCGGGAGCGAGCAGTACTTC. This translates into CASSLEGLGSEQYF.

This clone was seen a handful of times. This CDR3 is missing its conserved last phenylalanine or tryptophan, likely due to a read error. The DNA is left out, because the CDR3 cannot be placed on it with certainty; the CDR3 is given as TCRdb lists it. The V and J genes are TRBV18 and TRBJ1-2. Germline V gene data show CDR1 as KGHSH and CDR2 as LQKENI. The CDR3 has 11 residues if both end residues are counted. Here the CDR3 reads CASSPGQDLLL.

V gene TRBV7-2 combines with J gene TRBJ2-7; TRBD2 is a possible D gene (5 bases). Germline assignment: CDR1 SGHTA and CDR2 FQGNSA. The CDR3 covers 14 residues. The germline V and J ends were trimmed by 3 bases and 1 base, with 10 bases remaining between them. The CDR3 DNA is TGTGCCAGCAGCTTTTTGAGCGGATCCTACGAGCAGTACTTC. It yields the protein CASSFLSGSYEQYF.

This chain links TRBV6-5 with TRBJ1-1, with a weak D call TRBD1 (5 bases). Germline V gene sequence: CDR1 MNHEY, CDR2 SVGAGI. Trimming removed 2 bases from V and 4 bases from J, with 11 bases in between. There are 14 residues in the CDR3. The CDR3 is CASSYVKGSTEAFF. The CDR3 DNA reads TGTGCCAGCAGTTACGTTAAGGGGAGCACTGAAGCTTTCTTT.

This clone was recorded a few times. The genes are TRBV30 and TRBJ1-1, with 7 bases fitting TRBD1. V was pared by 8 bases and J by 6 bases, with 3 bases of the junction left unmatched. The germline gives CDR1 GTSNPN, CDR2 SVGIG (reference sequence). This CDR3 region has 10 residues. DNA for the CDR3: TGTGCCGGAACAGGGGCTGAAGCTTTCTTT. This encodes CAGTGAEAFF.

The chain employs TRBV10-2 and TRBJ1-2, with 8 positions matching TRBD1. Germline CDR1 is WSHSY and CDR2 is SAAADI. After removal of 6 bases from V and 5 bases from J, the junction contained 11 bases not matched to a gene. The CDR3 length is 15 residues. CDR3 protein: CASRPGGTGPYGYTF. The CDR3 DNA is TGCGCCAGCAGACCTGGAGGGACAGGACCTTATGGCTACACCTTC.

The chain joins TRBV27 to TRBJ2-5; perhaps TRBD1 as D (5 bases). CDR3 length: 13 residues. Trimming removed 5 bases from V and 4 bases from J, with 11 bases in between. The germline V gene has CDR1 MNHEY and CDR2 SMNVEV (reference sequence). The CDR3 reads CASSPLRGETQYF. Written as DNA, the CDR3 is TGTGCCAGCAGTCCTCTAAGGGGAGAGACCCAGTACTTC.

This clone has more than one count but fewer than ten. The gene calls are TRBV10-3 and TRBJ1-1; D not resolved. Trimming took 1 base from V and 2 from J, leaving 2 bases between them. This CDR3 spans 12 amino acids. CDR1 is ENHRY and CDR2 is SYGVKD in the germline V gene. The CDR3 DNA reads TGTGCCATCAGTGAGTATAACACTGAAGCTTTCTTT. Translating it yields CAISEYNTEAFF.

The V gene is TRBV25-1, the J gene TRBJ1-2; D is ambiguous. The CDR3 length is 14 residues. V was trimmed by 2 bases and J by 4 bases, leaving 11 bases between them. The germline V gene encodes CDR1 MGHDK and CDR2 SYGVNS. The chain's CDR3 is CASSELGEGYGYTF. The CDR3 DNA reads TGTGCCAGCAGTGAACTGGGTGAAGGCTATGGCTACACCTTC.

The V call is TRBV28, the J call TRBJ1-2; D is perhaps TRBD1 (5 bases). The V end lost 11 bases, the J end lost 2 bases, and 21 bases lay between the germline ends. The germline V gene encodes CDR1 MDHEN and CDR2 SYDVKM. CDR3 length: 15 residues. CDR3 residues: CALRQSVPTNYGYTF. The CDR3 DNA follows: TGTGCCCTCCGACAGTCCGTACCAACAAACTATGGCTACACCTTC.

Here the CDR3 reads CASSQDQGRGLSWEQYF. In DNA, the CDR3 is TGCGCCAGCAGCCAAGATCAGGGCAGGGGGCTCTCTTGGGAGCAGTACTTC. The J gene is TRBJ2-7, the V gene TRBV4-1; 8 nucleotides agree with TRBD1. Germline lookup yields CDR1 MGHRA and CDR2 YSYEKL. Germline trimming cut 0 bases from V and 7 bases from J; bases unmatched to any gene: 14. The CDR3 is made up of 17 amino acids.

CDR3 region: CASSQALPITEAFF. As DNA, the CDR3 is TGTGCCAGCAGCCAAGCCCTACCAATCACTGAAGCTTTCTTT. This chain joins TRBV14 and TRBJ1-1, with unresolved D. With 1 base removed from V and 4 bases from J, the gap between germline ends came to 10 bases. Per the germline V gene, CDR1 is SGHDN and CDR2 is FVKESK. This CDR3 has 14 amino acids.

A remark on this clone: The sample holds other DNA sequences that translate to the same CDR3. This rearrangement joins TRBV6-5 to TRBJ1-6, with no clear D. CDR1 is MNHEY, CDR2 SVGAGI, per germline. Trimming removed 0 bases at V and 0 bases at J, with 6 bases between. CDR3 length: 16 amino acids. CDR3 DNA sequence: TGTGCCAGCAGTTACTCGGGCAGCTCCTATAATTCACCCCTCCACTTT. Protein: CASSYSGSSYNSPLHF.

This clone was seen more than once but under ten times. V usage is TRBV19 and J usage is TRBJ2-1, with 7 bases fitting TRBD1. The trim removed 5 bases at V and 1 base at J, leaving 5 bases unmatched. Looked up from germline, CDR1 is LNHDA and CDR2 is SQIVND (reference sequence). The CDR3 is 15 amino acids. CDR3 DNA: TGTGCCAGTAGTCCGGACAGGACTTCCTACAATGAGCAGTTCTTC. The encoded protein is CASSPDRTSYNEQFF. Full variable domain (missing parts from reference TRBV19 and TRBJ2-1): DGGITQSPKYLFRKEGQNVTLSCEQNLNHDAMYWYRQDPGQGLRLIYYSQIVNDFQKGDIAEGYSVSREKKESFPLTVTSAQKNPTAFYLCASSPDRTSYNEQFFGPGTRLTVL.

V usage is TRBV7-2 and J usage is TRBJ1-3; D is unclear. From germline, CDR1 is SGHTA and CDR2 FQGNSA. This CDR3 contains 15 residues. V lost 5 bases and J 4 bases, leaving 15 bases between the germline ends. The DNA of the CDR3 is TGTGCCAGCAGCCCGGGGTGGACCTACGGAAACACCATATATTTT. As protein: CASSPGWTYGNTIYF.

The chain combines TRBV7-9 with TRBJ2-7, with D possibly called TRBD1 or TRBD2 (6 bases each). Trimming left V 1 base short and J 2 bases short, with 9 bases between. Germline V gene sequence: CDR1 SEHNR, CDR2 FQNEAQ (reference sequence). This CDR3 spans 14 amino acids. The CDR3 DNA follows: TGTGCCAGCAGCTTAGGGGGGGCCGCCTACGAGCAGTACTTC. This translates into CASSLGGAAYEQYF.